Listed below are T cell receptor beta chains from one sample, sequenced in a study of blood T cell repertoires in COVID-19. Produced via immunoSEQ multiplex PCR; TCRdb's table is partial and in-frame only. The sample carries about 280,000 clones, 85% recorded once. Sequenced: PBMCs or T cells enriched from blood (not recorded which). The receptors derive from a woman aged 50 to 65 who had recovered from COVID-19. CDR3s include the opening cysteine and the closing phenylalanine or tryptophan. Fields, in order: D gene, V gene, J gene, clone size, CDR3 protein, CDR3 DNA. A D gene is named only where the DNA matches it firmly. Not all rows give a size; the values are once, few, many and, for expanded clones, a class.

D gene: .; V gene: TRBV2; J gene: TRBJ1-2; clone size: .; CDR3 protein: CASSSAGVTYGYTF; CDR3 DNA: TGTGCCAGCAGTTCCGCAGGTGTGACCTATGGCTACACCTTC
D gene: .; V gene: TRBV5-6; J gene: TRBJ2-7; clone size: .; CDR3 protein: CASSLWGAYEQYF; CDR3 DNA: TGTGCCAGCAGCTTGTGGGGGGCCTACGAGCAGTACTTC
D gene: .; V gene: TRBV9; J gene: TRBJ1-3; clone size: .; CDR3 protein: CASSTGSRGSSGNTIYF; CDR3 DNA: TGTGCCAGCAGCACGGGCTCCAGGGGAAGCTCTGGAAACACCATATATTTT
D gene: TRBD1; V gene: TRBV13; J gene: TRBJ2-1; clone size: once; CDR3 protein: CASSVWRTGSYNEQFF; CDR3 DNA: TGTGCCAGCAGCGTTTGGAGGACAGGGTCCTACAATGAGCAGTTCTTC
D gene: TRBD1; V gene: TRBV2; J gene: TRBJ2-1; clone size: .; CDR3 protein: CASSAGTGNYNEQFF; CDR3 DNA: TGTGCCAGCAGTGCCGGGACAGGTAACTACAATGAGCAGTTCTTC
D gene: .; V gene: TRBV5-8; J gene: TRBJ1-5; clone size: .; CDR3 protein: CASSLVLTEYSNQPQHF; CDR3 DNA: TGTGCCAGCAGCTTGGTGCTGACAGAGTATAGCAATCAGCCCCAGCATTTT
D gene: .; V gene: TRBV6-1; J gene: TRBJ1-1; clone size: .; CDR3 protein: CASSEQGGDTEAFF; CDR3 DNA: TGTGCCAGCAGTGAACAGGGAGGGGACACTGAAGCTTTCTTT
D gene: TRBD1; V gene: TRBV2; J gene: TRBJ1-2; clone size: .; CDR3 protein: CASSTGGTNYGYTF; CDR3 DNA: TGTGCCAGCAGCACAGGGGGCACTAACTATGGCTACACCTTC
D gene: .; V gene: TRBV30; J gene: TRBJ1-1; clone size: .; CDR3 protein: CAWRNMRTEAFF; CDR3 DNA: TGTGCCTGGAGGAATATGAGGACTGAAGCTTTCTTT
D gene: .; V gene: TRBV4-2; J gene: TRBJ1-1; clone size: few; CDR3 protein: CASSRDPGQRLAEAFF; CDR3 DNA: TGTGCCAGCAGCCGGGACCCTGGACAGCGGCTCGCTGAAGCTTTCTTT
D gene: .; V gene: TRBV28; J gene: TRBJ1-5; clone size: .; CDR3 protein: CASSYAGTDYNQPQHF; CDR3 DNA: TGTGCCAGCAGCTACGCCGGGACGGACTATAATCAGCCCCAGCATTTT
D gene: .; V gene: TRBV12-3/TRBV12-4; J gene: TRBJ1-3; clone size: .; CDR3 protein: CASGRDSGNTIYF; CDR3 DNA: TGTGCCAGCGGGCGGGATTCTGGAAACACCATATATTTT
D gene: .; V gene: TRBV5-1; J gene: TRBJ1-2; clone size: .; CDR3 protein: CASSLELQTGYTF; CDR3 DNA: TGCGCCAGCAGCTTGGAGCTACAGACTGGCTACACCTTC
D gene: TRBD2; V gene: TRBV7-3; J gene: TRBJ2-1; clone size: .; CDR3 protein: CASSLGLAAYNEQFF; CDR3 DNA: TGTGCCAGCAGCTTAGGACTAGCGGCCTACAATGAGCAGTTCTTC
D gene: .; V gene: TRBV5-1; J gene: TRBJ2-1; clone size: .; CDR3 protein: CASSPRQASYNEQFF; CDR3 DNA: TGCGCCAGCAGCCCCCGACAGGCATCATACAATGAGCAGTTCTTC
D gene: .; V gene: TRBV2; J gene: TRBJ1-1; clone size: .; CDR3 protein: CASSGRQVARTEAFF; CDR3 DNA: TGTGCCAGCAGTGGGCGACAGGTAGCAAGGACTGAAGCTTTCTTT
D gene: TRBD1; V gene: TRBV6-5; J gene: TRBJ2-2; clone size: .; CDR3 protein: CASRIRQGGSGELFF; CDR3 DNA: TGTGCCAGCAGGATAAGACAGGGCGGATCCGGGGAGCTGTTTTTT
D gene: .; V gene: TRBV5-1; J gene: TRBJ1-1; clone size: .; CDR3 protein: CASRPRGANTEAFF; CDR3 DNA: TGCGCCAGCAGACCGCGGGGTGCGAACACTGAAGCTTTCTTT
D gene: .; V gene: TRBV27; J gene: TRBJ2-3; clone size: .; CDR3 protein: CASSRDFPDAGTQYF; CDR3 DNA: TGTGCCAGCAGTCGGGACTTCCCAGACGCGGGTACGCAGTATTTT
D gene: .; V gene: TRBV5-5; J gene: TRBJ1-1; clone size: .; CDR3 protein: CASSPRPNTEAFF; CDR3 DNA: TGTGCCAGCAGCCCCCGTCCGAACACTGAAGCTTTCTTT
D gene: .; V gene: TRBV27; J gene: TRBJ1-1; clone size: .; CDR3 protein: CASSLEAQGFTEAFF; CDR3 DNA: TGTGCCAGCAGTTTAGAGGCGCAGGGGTTCACTGAAGCTTTCTTT
D gene: TRBD1; V gene: TRBV5-1; J gene: TRBJ2-5; clone size: once; CDR3 protein: CASSEQGFGETQYF; CDR3 DNA: TGCGCCAGCAGCGAACAGGGGTTTGGAGAGACCCAGTACTTC
D gene: TRBD1; V gene: TRBV6-2/TRBV6-3; J gene: TRBJ2-5; clone size: .; CDR3 protein: CASSYSWTGETQYF; CDR3 DNA: TGTGCCAGCAGTTACTCGTGGACAGGAGAGACCCAGTACTTC